This TCR beta chain was identified during a study of cytomegalovirus exposure and HLA in healthy donors. Researchers ran the PCR with 60 Vbeta and 13 Jbeta primers. Clones were sequenced by immunoSEQ multiplex PCR, and TCRdb holds only the in-frame ones, with some missing. This table lists 100,000 to 150,000 clones. This CDR3 is built from 13 residues. CDR1 is SGHRS and CDR2 is YFSETQ in the germline V gene. V lost 0 bases, J lost 3 bases, and 4 bases lay in between. Study-wide points: CMV antigen specificity of a few CMV-associated chains was confirmed in vitro.

As for this clone: Its antigen is not known.

Sequenced material: PBMCs. This receptor was taken from a young man in good health and CMV-seronegative. The chain recombines TRBV5-1 with TRBJ1-5; D unclear. In nucleotides, the CDR3 is TGCGCCAGCAGCTTGGAGCTCAATCAGCCCCAGCATTTT. Its protein product is CASSLELNQPQHF. The full variable domain, with the rest looked up from reference TRBV5-1 and TRBJ1-5, is KAGVTQTPRYLIKTRGQQVTLSCSPISGHRSVSWYQQTPGQGLQFLFEYFSETQRNKGNFPGRFSGRQFSNSRSEMNVSTLELGDSALYLCASSLELNQPQHFGDGTRLSIL.